Listed here are 20 T cell receptor beta chains from one sample, sequenced in a study of a mutant IDH1 vaccine in newly diagnosed glioma. Time point meaning: week 35, safety follow-up. It was 300 ug of mutant IDH1 20-mer peptide that made up each vaccine dose, given with topical imiquimod. Using immunoSEQ multiplex PCR, the repertoire was profiled, and TCRdb retains in-frame clones only, with some absent. The data contain about 54,000 clones, 80% to 85% of them seen just once; the ten biggest clones take up 3.5% to 5%. Antigens for these TCRs are unknown. The specimen was PBMCs, collected from a glioma patient whose treatment included an IDH1 peptide vaccine. Receptors were obtained from a woman aged 18-29 years with glioma.

The J gene is TRBJ2-4, the V gene TRBV11-2, with D possibly TRBD2 on 5 matching bases. Trimming took 4 bases from V and 0 from J, leaving 16 bases between them. From germline, CDR1 is SGHAT and CDR2 FQNNGV. CDR3 size: 17 residues. The CDR3 sequence: CASSSAGIQLAKNIQYF. DNA of the CDR3: TGTGCCAGCAGCTCCGCCGGGATTCAACTAGCCAAAAACATTCAGTACTTC.

The chain links TRBV5-4 to TRBJ1-2; TRBD1 matches 7 bases. Germline V gives CDR1 SGHNT, CDR2 YYREEE (reference sequence). The CDR3 spans 15 residues. V was pared by 3 bases and J by 4 bases, with 9 bases of the junction left unmatched. CDR3 in amino acids: CASSYPTGSGYGYTF. The CDR3, as DNA: TGTGCCAGCAGCTATCCGACAGGGTCGGGCTATGGCTACACCTTC.

The rearrangement links TRBV5-1 to TRBJ1-1, with a weak D call TRBD1 (5 bases). Germline values: CDR1 SGHRS, CDR2 YFSETQ. The V end was cut by 0 bases, the J end by 1 base, with 10 bases between. CDR3 length: 15 residues. The chain's CDR3 is CASSLASGQNTEAFF. Here the CDR3 DNA reads TGCGCCAGCAGCTTGGCCTCAGGGCAGAACACTGAAGCTTTCTTT.

This chain connects TRBV5-1 to TRBJ2-7; D is possibly TRBD2 (6 bases). The CDR3 has 12 amino acids. Germline CDR1 and CDR2: SGHRS and YFSETQ. V lost 4 bases to trimming and J lost 4 bases, with 9 bases between them. CDR3 DNA sequence: TGCGCCAGCAGCACGGCGGGGTACGAGCAGTACTTC. Its protein is CASSTAGYEQYF. The full variable domain, rest sourced from reference TRBV5-1 and TRBJ2-7, is KAGVTQTPRYLIKTRGQQVTLSCSPISGHRSVSWYQQTPGQGLQFLFEYFSETQRNKGNFPGRFSGRQFSNSRSEMNVSTLELGDSALYLCASSTAGYEQYFGPGTRLTVT.

This sequence joins TRBV18 and TRBJ1-1, with 8 bases aligning to TRBD1. V lost 3 bases and J lost 2; bases outside the gene matches: 5. Germline CDR1 KGHSH, CDR2 LQKENI. CDR3 size: 15 residues. CDR3 amino acids: CASSPVRGHNTEAFF. In nucleotides, the CDR3 is TGTGCCAGCTCACCCGTCAGGGGGCATAACACTGAAGCTTTCTTT.

The gene calls are TRBV5-1 and TRBJ1-1; possible D gene TRBD1, 5 bases. Germline assignment: CDR1 SGHRS and CDR2 YFSETQ. The CDR3 is 15 amino acids. Trimming shortened V by 4 bases and J by 0 bases, and 13 bases separated the two germline ends. CDR3 region: CASSEGRILNTEAFF. The CDR3 nucleotides read TGCGCCAGCAGCGAGGGACGGATTCTGAACACTGAAGCTTTCTTT.

The rearrangement joins TRBV30 to TRBJ2-3, with D perhaps TRBD2 (6 bases). The CDR3 is made up of 15 amino acids. The germline V and J ends were trimmed by 0 bases and 0 bases, with 10 bases remaining between them. Germline CDR1 and CDR2: GTSNPN and SVGIG (reference sequence). In nucleotides, the CDR3 is TGTGCCTGGAGTGTACGGGGGACTAGCACAGATACGCAGTATTTT. It codes for CAWSVRGTSTDTQYF.

The J gene is TRBJ2-5, the V gene TRBV19, with a weak D call TRBD1 (5 bases). This CDR3 spans 14 amino acids. CDR1 and CDR2 (germline): LNHDA, SQIVND (reference sequence). Trimming took 4 bases from V and 2 from J, leaving 11 bases between them. The CDR3, as DNA: TGTGCCAGTAGTAGAAGGGGATCTCAAGAGACCCAGTACTTC. It specifies CASSRRGSQETQYF.

This clone was recorded once. The CDR3 is CASSLGGTVGYTF. The CDR3 DNA is TGTGCCAGCAGTTTAGGGGGGACAGTCGGCTACACCTTC. V gene TRBV27 combines with J gene TRBJ1-2; TRBD1 agrees at 7 bases. Germline loops: CDR1 MNHEY, CDR2 SMNVEV (reference sequence). V shed 2 bases and J 8 bases; nucleotides not matched to a gene: 5. This CDR3 contains 13 residues.

In this sample, this clone turned up once. The J gene is TRBJ1-1, the V gene TRBV19; D remains unclear. The CDR3 sequence is 15 residues long. Per the germline V gene, CDR1 is LNHDA and CDR2 is SQIVND (reference sequence). The V end lost 5 bases, the J end lost 3 bases, and 16 bases lay between the germline ends. As DNA, the CDR3 is TGTGCCAGTAGTGCCGCGGGAAATCGGGACACTGAAGCTTTCTTT. Its translation is CASSAAGNRDTEAFF.

This chain links TRBV11-2 with TRBJ1-4, with a possible D match to TRBD1 (6 bases). The CDR3 extends over 16 amino acids. Germline V gives CDR1 SGHAT, CDR2 FQNNGV. The V gene lost 1 base and the J gene lost 5 bases, with 14 bases spanning the gap. CDR3 in amino acids: CASSLGVSGANEKLFF. The CDR3 coding sequence is TGTGCCAGCAGCTTAGGTGTGTCGGGGGCGAATGAAAAACTGTTTTTT.

The chain couples TRBV10-1 to TRBJ2-7; D is perhaps TRBD1 or TRBD2 (5 bases each). Per germline, CDR1 WNHNN and CDR2 SYGVQD (reference sequence). This CDR3 is built from 16 residues. Trimming took off 0 bases at V and 4 bases at J, with 16 bases between the two ends. The CDR3 reads CASSESTVRDPYEQYF. CDR3 sequence (DNA): TGCGCCAGCAGTGAGTCGACAGTTCGGGATCCTTACGAGCAGTACTTC.

The chain links TRBV5-6 to TRBJ1-2; perhaps TRBD1 as D (6 bases). Trimming shortened V by 0 bases and J by 4 bases, and 10 bases separated the two germline ends. There are 14 residues in the CDR3. Germline CDR1 and CDR2: SGHDT and YYEEEE. The CDR3 DNA is TGTGCCAGCAGCTTGGTTTCAGGGGCCTATGGCTACACCTTC. Translated, it gives CASSLVSGAYGYTF.

The rearrangement links TRBV6-6 to TRBJ2-3, with D perhaps matching TRBD2 (6 bases). The germline V gene encodes CDR1 MNHNY and CDR2 SVGAGI (reference sequence). This CDR3 is 15 amino acids long. Trimming removed 6 bases from V and 0 bases from J, with 13 bases in between. The CDR3 DNA reads TGTGCCAGCAGGCCCTCCGCGGGGAGCACAGATACGCAGTATTTT. Translated, it gives CASRPSAGSTDTQYF.

CDR3 in amino acids: CASSVDPSREPQHF. The DNA for the CDR3 is TGTGCCAGCAGCGTGGACCCCAGCCGAGAGCCCCAGCATTTT. The rearrangement links TRBV9 to TRBJ1-5; D is ambiguous. The CDR3 loop spans 14 amino acids. Looked up from germline, CDR1 is SGDLS and CDR2 is YYNGEE. Trimming shortened V by 2 bases and J by 8 bases, and 14 bases separated the two germline ends. Based on the CDR3 plus reference TRBV9 and TRBJ1-5, the full variable domain is DSGVTQTPKHLITATGQRVTLRCSPRSGDLSVYWYQQSLDQGLQFLIQYYNGEERAKGNILERFSAQQFPDLHSELNLSSLELGDSALYFCASSVDPSREPQHFGDGTRLSIL.

The rearrangement uses TRBV9 and TRBJ2-2; 9 bases are shared with TRBD2. The germline V gene encodes CDR1 SGDLS and CDR2 YYNGEE. This CDR3 comprises 14 residues. The ends lost 3 bases at V and 6 bases at J; junction bases unmatched: 3. The CDR3, as DNA: TGTGCCAGCAGCGCCTTAGCGGGGGCCGGGGAGCTGTTTTTT. Translation gives CASSALAGAGELFF.

This sequence joins TRBV4-1 and TRBJ1-3, with D uncertain. In germline, CDR1 is MGHRA, CDR2 YSYEKL. V lost 1 base, J lost 0 bases, and 10 bases lay in between. There are 16 residues in the CDR3. CDR3 in DNA: TGCGCCAGCAGCCAAGTGCACAGCAGCTCTGGAAACACCATATATTTT. Translating it yields CASSQVHSSSGNTIYF.

The chain links TRBV5-1 to TRBJ1-5; D is undetermined. The ends were cut back, 4 bases at V and 0 bases at J, with 11 bases in the middle. Germline V gene data show CDR1 as SGHRS and CDR2 as YFSETQ. There are 15 residues in the CDR3. The CDR3 DNA sequence: TGCGCCAGCAGCGAGGCCGTCTATAGCAATCAGCCCCAGCATTTT. The encoded protein is CASSEAVYSNQPQHF. Drawing the rest from reference TRBV5-1 and TRBJ1-5, the complete variable domain is KAGVTQTPRYLIKTRGQQVTLSCSPISGHRSVSWYQQTPGQGLQFLFEYFSETQRNKGNFPGRFSGRQFSNSRSEMNVSTLELGDSALYLCASSEAVYSNQPQHFGDGTRLSIL.

The V call is TRBV30, the J call TRBJ2-3, with D possibly TRBD1 on 6 matching bases. The CDR3 runs 13 residues. The germline CDR1 and CDR2 sequences are GTSNPN and SVGIG (reference sequence). The V and J ends lost 1 base and 6 bases respectively, with 11 bases between them. The CDR3 here is CAWSGDTGDTQYF. As DNA, the CDR3 is TGTGCCTGGAGTGGGGACACGGGCGATACGCAGTATTTT.

The chain combines TRBV5-1 with TRBJ1-1; D unclear. The V end was cut by 0 bases, the J end by 0 bases, with 12 bases between. Germline loops: CDR1 SGHRS, CDR2 YFSETQ. This CDR3 is built from 16 residues. CDR3 in amino acids: CASSLGRAMMNTEAFF. CDR3 coding DNA: TGCGCCAGCAGCTTGGGTCGGGCTATGATGAACACTGAAGCTTTCTTT.